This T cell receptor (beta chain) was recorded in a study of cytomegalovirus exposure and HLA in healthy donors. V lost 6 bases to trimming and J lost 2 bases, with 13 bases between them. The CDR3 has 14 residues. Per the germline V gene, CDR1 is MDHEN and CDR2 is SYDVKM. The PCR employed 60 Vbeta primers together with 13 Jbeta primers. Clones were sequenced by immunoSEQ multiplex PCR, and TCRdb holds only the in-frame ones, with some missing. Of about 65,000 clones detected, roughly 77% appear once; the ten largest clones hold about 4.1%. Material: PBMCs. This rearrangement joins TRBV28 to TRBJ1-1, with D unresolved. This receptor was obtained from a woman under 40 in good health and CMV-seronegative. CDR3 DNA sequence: TGTGCCAGCAGCACGGGATATTTCAACACTGAAGCTTTCTTT. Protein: CASSTGYFNTEAFF. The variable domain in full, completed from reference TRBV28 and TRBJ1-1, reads DVKVTQSSRYLVKRTGEKVFLECVQDMDHENMFWYRQDPGLGLRLIYFSYDVKMKEKGDIPEGYSVSREKKERFSLILESASTNQTSMYLCASSTGYFNTEAFFGQGTRLTVV.